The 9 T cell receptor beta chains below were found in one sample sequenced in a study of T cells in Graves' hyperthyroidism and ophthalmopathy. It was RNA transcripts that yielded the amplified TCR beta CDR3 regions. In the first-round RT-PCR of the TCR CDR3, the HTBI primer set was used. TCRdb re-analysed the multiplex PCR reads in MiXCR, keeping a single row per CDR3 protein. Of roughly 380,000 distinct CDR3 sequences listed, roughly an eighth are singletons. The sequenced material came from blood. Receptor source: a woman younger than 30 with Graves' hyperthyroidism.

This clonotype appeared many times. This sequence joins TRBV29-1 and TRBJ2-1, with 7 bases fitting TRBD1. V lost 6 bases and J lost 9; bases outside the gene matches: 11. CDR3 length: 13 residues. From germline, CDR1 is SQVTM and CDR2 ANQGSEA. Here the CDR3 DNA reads TGCAGCGTGGGGACAGCCAGCGTCCTTGAGCAGTTCTTC. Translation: CSVGTASVLEQFF.

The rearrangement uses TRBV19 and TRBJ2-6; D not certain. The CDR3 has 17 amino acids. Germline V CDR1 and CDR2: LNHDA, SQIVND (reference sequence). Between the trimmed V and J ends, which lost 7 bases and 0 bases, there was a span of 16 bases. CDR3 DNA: TGTGCCAGTACCCCCCCGGTCCCGATCTCTGGGGCCAACGTCCTGACTTTC. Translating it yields CASTPPVPISGANVLTF. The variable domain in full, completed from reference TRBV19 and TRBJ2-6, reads DGGITQSPKYLFRKEGQNVTLSCEQNLNHDAMYWYRQDPGQGLRLIYYSQIVNDFQKGDIAEGYSVSREKKESFPLTVTSAQKNPTAFYLCASTPPVPISGANVLTFGAGSRLTVL.

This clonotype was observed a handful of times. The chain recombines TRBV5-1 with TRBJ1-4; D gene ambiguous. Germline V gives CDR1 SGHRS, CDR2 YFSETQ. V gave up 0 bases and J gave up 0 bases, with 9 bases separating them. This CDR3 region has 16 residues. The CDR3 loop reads CASSLVQSATNEKLFF. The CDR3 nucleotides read TGCGCCAGCAGCTTGGTGCAGTCTGCAACTAATGAAAAACTGTTTTTT.

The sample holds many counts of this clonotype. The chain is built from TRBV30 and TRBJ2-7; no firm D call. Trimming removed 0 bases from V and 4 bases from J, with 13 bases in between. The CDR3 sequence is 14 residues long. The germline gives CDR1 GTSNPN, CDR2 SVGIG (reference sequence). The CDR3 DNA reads TGTGCCTGGAGTGTAGGTGATAGTCTGTACGAGCAGTACTTC. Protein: CAWSVGDSLYEQYF. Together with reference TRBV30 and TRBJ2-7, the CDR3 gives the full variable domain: SQTIHQWPATLVQPVGSPLSLECTVEGTSNPNLYWYRQAAGRGLQLLFYSVGIGQISSEVPQNLSASRPQDRQFILSSKKLLLSDSGFYLCAWSVGDSLYEQYFGPGTRLTVT.

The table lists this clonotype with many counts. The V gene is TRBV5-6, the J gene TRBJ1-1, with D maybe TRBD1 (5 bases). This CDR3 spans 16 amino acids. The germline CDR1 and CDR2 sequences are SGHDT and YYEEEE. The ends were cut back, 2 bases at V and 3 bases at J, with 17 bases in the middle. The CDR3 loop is CASSFVMADKYTEAFF. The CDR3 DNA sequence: TGTGCCAGCAGCTTCGTGATGGCGGACAAGTACACTGAAGCTTTCTTT. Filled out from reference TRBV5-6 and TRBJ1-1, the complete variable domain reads DAGVTQSPTHLIKTRGQQVTLRCSPKSGHDTVSWYQQALGQGPQFIFQYYEEEERQRGNFPDRFSGHQFPNYSSELNVNALLLGDSALYLCASSFVMADKYTEAFFGQGTRLTVV.

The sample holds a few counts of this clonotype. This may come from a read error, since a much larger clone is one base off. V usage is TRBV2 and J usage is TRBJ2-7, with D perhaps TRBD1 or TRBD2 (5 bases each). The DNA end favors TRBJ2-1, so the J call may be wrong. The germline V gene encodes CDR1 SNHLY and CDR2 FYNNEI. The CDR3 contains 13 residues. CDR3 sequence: CASRKPGTYEQFF. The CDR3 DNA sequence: TGTGCCAGCCGCAAACCGGGGACGTACGAGCAGTTCTTC.

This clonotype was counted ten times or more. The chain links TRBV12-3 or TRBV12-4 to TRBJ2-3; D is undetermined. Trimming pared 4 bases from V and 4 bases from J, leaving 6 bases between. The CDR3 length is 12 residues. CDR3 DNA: TGTGCCAGCAGTTCCCCTCCAGATACGCAGTATTTT. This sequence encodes CASSSPPDTQYF.

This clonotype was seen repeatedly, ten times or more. Written as DNA, the CDR3 is TGTGCCAGCTCTCCCGGGACAGGCCGTGCGACCCAGTACTTC. It specifies CASSPGTGRATQYF. The chain is built from TRBV18 and TRBJ2-5, with 8 nucleotides matching TRBD1. The CDR3 runs 14 residues. Germline CDR1 is KGHSH and CDR2 is LQKENI. V shed 6 bases, J shed 7 bases, and the junction held 10 bases outside the gene matches.

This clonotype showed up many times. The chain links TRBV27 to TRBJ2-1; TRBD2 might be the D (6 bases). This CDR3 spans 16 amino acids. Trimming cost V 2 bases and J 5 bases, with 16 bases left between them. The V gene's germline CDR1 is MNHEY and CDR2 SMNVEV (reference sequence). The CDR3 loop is CASSLQAGRSNNEQFF. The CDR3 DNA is TGTGCCAGCAGTTTACAGGCGGGAAGATCGAACAATGAGCAGTTCTTC.